The source of this T cell receptor beta chain is a study of CD8 T cells in ankylosing spondylitis. Study-level findings and limits: CD8+ cells made up the disease-linked clones, which were relatively rare in peripheral blood.

Per the germline V gene, CDR1 is MNHNS and CDR2 is SASEGT. This CDR3 region has 16 residues. Trimming cost V 3 bases and J 3 bases, with 15 bases left between them. This clonotype was counted ten times or more. Its specificity is not known. It was by quantitative 5'-RACE with molecular barcodes that TCR beta libraries were made. MiXCR was run by TCRdb on the 5' RACE reads, yielding one entry per CDR3 protein. The sample holds 200,000 to 250,000 distinct CDR3 sequences, 8% to 11% seen once. V usage is TRBV6-1 and J usage is TRBJ1-5; no clear D gene. The sequenced material came from blood, either unsorted or a sorted T cell fraction (not recorded which). The TCR was taken from a male donor with ankylosing spondylitis or in good health (not recorded which). The CDR3 DNA sequence: TGTGCCAGCAGTGAGTTTCTGGGCAGGACCAATCAGCCCCAGCATTTT. Residues: CASSEFLGRTNQPQHF.